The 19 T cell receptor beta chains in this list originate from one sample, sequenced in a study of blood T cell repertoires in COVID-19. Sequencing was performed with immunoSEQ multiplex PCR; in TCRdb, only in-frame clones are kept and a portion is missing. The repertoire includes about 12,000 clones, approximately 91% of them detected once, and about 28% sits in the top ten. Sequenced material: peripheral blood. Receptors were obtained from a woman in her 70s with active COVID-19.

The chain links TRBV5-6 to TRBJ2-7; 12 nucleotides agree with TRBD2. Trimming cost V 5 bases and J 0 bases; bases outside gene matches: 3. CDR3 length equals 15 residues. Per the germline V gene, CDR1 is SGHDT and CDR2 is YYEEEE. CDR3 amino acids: CASSRLAGDSYEQYF. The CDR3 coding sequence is TGTGCCAGCAGTAGACTAGCGGGAGACTCCTACGAGCAGTACTTC. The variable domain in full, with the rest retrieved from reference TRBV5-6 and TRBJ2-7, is DAGVTQSPTHLIKTRGQQVTLRCSPKSGHDTVSWYQQALGQGPQFIFQYYEEEERQRGNFPDRFSGHQFPNYSSELNVNALLLGDSALYLCASSRLAGDSYEQYFGPGTRLTVT.

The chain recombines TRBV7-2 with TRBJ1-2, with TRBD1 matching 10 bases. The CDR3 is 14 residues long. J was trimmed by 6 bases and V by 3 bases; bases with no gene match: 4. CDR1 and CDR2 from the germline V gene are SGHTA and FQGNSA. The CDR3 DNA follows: TGTGCCAGCAGCTTGACAGGGGGCCCAAATGGCTACACCTTC. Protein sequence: CASSLTGGPNGYTF.

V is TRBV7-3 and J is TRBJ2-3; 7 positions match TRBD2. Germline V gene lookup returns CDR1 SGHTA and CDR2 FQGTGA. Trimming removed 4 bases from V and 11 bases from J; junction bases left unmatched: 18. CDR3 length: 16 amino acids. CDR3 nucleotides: TGTGCCAGCAGCTCTACCCCGGGAGCCCACACGGGGGGGCAGTATTTT. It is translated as CASSSTPGAHTGGQYF. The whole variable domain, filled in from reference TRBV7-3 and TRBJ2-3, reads GAGVSQTPSNKVTEKGKYVELRCDPISGHTALYWYRQSLGQGPEFLIYFQGTGAADDSGLPNDRFFAVRPEGSVSTLKIQRTERGDSAVYLCASSSTPGAHTGGQYFGPGTRLTVL.

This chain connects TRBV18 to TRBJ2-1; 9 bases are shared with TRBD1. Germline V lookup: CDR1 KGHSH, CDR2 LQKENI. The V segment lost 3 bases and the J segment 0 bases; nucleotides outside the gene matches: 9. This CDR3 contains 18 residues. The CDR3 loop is CASSPRAGTGISYNEQFF. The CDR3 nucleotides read TGTGCCAGCTCACCTCGAGCGGGGACAGGGATCTCCTACAATGAGCAGTTCTTC. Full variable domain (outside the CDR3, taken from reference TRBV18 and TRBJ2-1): NAGVMQNPRHLVRRRGQEARLRCSPMKGHSHVYWYRQLPEEGLKFMVYLQKENIIDESGMPKERFSAEFPKEGPSILRIQQVVRGDSAAYFCASSPRAGTGISYNEQFFGPGTRLTVL.

CDR3 in amino acids: CSLGGVDTQYF. The DNA of the CDR3 is TGCAGCCTAGGAGGTGTAGATACGCAGTATTTT. The chain carries TRBV20-1 and TRBJ2-3; maybe TRBD2 (5 bases). This CDR3 contains 11 residues. Looked up from germline, CDR1 is DFQATT and CDR2 is SNEGSKA (reference sequence).

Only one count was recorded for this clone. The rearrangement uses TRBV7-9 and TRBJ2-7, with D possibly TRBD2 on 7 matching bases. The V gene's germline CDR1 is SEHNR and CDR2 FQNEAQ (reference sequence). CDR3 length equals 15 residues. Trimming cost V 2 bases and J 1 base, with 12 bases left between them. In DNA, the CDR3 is TGTGCCAGCAGCTTATCTGGGGGGGCTTCCTACGAGCAGTACTTC. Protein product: CASSLSGGASYEQYF.

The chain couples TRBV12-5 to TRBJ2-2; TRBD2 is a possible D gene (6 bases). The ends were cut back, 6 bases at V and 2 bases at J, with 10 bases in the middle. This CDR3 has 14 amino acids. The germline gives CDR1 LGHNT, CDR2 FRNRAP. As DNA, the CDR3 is TGTGCTAGTGGAGAGGCGGGAAACACCGGGGAGCTGTTTTTT. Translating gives CASGEAGNTGELFF.

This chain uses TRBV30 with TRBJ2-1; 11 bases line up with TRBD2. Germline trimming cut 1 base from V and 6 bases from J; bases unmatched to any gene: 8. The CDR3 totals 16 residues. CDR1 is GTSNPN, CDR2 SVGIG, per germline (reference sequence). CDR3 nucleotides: TGTGCCTGGAGTGGACTAGCGGGATTAGGGGGCAATGAGCAGTTCTTC. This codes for CAWSGLAGLGGNEQFF.

The CDR3 DNA is TGTGCCAGCAGCTTAGTTAGCGGGGGGCCCTACGAGCAGTACTTC. This sequence encodes CASSLVSGGPYEQYF. The rearrangement joins TRBV7-2 to TRBJ2-7, with 10 bases lining up with TRBD2. The CDR3 contains 15 residues. Germline lookup yields CDR1 SGHTA and CDR2 FQGNSA. After removal of 1 base from V and 2 bases from J, the junction contained 2 bases not matched to a gene.

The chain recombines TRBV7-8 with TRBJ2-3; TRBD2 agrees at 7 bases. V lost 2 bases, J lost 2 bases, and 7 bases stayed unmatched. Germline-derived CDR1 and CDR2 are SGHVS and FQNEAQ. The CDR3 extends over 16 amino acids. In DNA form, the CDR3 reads TGTGCCAGCAGCTTATTGACGGGAGGTGACACAGATACGCAGTATTTT. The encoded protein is CASSLLTGGDTDTQYF.

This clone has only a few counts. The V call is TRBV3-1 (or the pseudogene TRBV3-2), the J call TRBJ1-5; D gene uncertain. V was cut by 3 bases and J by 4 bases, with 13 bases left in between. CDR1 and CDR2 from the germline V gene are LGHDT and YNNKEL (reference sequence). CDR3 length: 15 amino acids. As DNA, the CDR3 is TGTGCCAGCAGCCATGATATCAGGTGGAATCAGCCCCAGCATTTT. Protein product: CASSHDIRWNQPQHF.

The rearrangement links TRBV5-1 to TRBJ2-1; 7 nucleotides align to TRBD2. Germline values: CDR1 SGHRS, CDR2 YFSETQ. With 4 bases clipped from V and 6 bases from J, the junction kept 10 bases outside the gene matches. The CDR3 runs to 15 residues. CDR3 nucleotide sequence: TGCGCCAGCAGCGCCTCTTGGGGGAGGGCCAATGAGCAGTTCTTC. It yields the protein CASSASWGRANEQFF.

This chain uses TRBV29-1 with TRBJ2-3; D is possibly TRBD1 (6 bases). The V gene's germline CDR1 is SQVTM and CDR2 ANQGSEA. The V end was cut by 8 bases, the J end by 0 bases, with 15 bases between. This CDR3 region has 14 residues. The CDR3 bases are TGCAGCATTACAGGGCCACTTAGCACAGATACGCAGTATTTT. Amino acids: CSITGPLSTDTQYF.

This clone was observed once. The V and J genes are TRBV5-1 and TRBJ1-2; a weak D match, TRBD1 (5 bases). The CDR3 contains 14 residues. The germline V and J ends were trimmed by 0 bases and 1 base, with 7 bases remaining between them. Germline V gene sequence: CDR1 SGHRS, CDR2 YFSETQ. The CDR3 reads CASSLETVNYGYTF. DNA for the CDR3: TGCGCCAGCAGCTTGGAGACAGTTAACTATGGCTACACCTTC.

The CDR3 here is CASSPGTSSTDTQYF. The CDR3 DNA sequence: TGCGCCAGCAGCCCCGGGACTAGCAGCACAGATACGCAGTATTTT. The chain employs TRBV10-1 and TRBJ2-3; TRBD2 agrees at 9 bases. Losses at the gene ends were 6 bases for V and 0 bases for J; bases not matched to a gene: 4. CDR1 is WNHNN, CDR2 SYGVQD, per germline (reference sequence). The CDR3 is made up of 15 amino acids.

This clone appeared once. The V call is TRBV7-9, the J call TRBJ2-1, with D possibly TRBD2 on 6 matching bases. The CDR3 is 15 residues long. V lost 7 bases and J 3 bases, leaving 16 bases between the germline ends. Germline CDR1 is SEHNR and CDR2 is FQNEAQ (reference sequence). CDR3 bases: TGTGCCAGCACCCCCCGGGCGGGGAACTACAATGAGCAGTTCTTC. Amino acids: CASTPRAGNYNEQFF.

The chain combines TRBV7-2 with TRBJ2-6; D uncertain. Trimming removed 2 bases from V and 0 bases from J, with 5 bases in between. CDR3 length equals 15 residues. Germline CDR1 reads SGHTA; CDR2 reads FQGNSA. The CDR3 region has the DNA TGTGCCAGCAGCTTACGAGGCTCTGGGGCCAACGTCCTGACTTTC. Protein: CASSLRGSGANVLTF.

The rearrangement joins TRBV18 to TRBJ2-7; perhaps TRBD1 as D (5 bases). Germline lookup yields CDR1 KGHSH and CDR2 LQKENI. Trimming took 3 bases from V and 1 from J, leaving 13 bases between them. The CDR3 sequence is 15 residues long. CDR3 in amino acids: CASSPRTTASYEQYF. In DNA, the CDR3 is TGTGCCAGCTCACCCAGGACAACCGCATCCTACGAGCAGTACTTC.

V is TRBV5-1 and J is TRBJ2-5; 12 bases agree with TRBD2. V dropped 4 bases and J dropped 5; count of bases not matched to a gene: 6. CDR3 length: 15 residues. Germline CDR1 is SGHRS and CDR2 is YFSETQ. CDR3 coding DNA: TGCGCCAGCAGCACCTCTGGACTAGCGGGGGAGACCCAGTACTTC. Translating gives CASSTSGLAGETQYF.